A single T cell receptor beta chain is shown here with its context. Its specificity is unknown. The sample comes from a study of PD-1 blockade in classical Hodgkin lymphoma. Produced via immunoSEQ multiplex PCR; TCRdb's table is partial and in-frame only. The sample shows approximately 25,000 clones, roughly 80% of them seen only once. Each patient relapsed following autologous stem cell transplantation, and prior brentuximab vedotin exposure differed. Trimming removed 0 bases from V and 0 bases from J; junction bases left unmatched: 4. The CDR3 is 16 amino acids. Broader study findings: Newly diagnosed and completely responding patients shared comparable baseline diversity. Later analyses included only patients treated at least 1 year post-ASCT. A reduction in baseline TCR diversity was reportedly seen in newly diagnosed patients relative to healthy donors.

The sequence was obtained from a human donor with classical Hodgkin lymphoma. Sequenced here: peripheral blood mononuclear cells (PBMCs), sampled before the second cycle of nivolumab. V is TRBV5-7 and J is TRBJ2-7; TRBD2 agrees at 9 bases. TRBV5-7 is known as an ORF, though its function is uncertain. CDR3 residues: CASSLVREGSSYEQYF. The CDR3 nucleotides read TGTGCCAGCAGCTTGGTGCGGGAGGGGAGCTCCTACGAGCAGTACTTC.